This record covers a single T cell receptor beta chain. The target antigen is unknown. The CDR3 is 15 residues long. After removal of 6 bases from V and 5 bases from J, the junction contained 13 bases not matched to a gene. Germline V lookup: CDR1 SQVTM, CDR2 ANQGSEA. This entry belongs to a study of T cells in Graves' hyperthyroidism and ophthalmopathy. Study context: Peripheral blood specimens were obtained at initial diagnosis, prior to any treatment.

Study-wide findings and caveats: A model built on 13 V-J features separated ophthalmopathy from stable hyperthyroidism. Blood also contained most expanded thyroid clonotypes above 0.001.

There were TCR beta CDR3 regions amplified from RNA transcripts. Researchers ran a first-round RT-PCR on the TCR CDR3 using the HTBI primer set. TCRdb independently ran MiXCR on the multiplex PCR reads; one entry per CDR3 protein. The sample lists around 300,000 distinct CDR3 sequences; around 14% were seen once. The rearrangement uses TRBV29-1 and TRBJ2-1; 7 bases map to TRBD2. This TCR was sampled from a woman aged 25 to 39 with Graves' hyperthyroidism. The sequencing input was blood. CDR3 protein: CSVHGPSGTNNEQFF. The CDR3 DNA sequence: TGCAGCGTCCACGGACCCAGCGGGACCAACAATGAGCAGTTCTTC.